The 26 T cell receptor beta chains below all came from one sample that was sequenced in a study of shared clonotypes between healthy human individuals. Method: immunoSEQ multiplex PCR; TCRdb's copy keeps in-frame clones and lacks some. Of just over 2,000,000 clones in the sample, 85% to 95% were seen once. The sequencing input was naive CD4+ T cells sorted from blood. Subset of the sample: CD45RA+ positively selected. These receptors were collected from a man aged 18-30 years in good health.

The chain carries TRBV5-1 and TRBJ2-7; 12 positions agree with TRBD2. Germline loops: CDR1 SGHRS, CDR2 YFSETQ. With 4 bases clipped from V and 3 bases from J, the junction kept 2 bases outside the gene matches. This CDR3 spans 14 amino acids. In nucleotides, the CDR3 is TGCGCCAGCAGCAGGACTAGCGGGGACTACGAGCAGTACTTC. Translated: CASSRTSGDYEQYF.

This chain connects TRBV6-5 to TRBJ1-1; 10 bases are shared with TRBD1. CDR1 and CDR2 (germline): MNHEY, SVGAGI. Losses at the gene ends were 6 bases for V and 11 bases for J; bases not matched to a gene: 12. The CDR3 is 14 residues long. CDR3 protein: CASRNGQGESRAFF. As DNA, the CDR3 is TGTGCCAGCAGAAACGGACAGGGGGAATCTAGGGCTTTCTTT.

The chain combines TRBV6-1 with TRBJ2-7, with D perhaps matching TRBD1 (5 bases). Per the germline V gene, CDR1 is MNHNS and CDR2 is SASEGT. Trimming stripped 2 bases from V and 6 bases from J, with 8 bases between. The CDR3 length is 12 residues. CDR3 protein: CASSERGGEQYF. DNA of the CDR3: TGTGCCAGCAGTGAAAGGGGCGGCGAGCAGTACTTC.

The V call is TRBV18, the J call TRBJ2-7; 7 bases line up with TRBD1. Germline V gene lookup returns CDR1 KGHSH and CDR2 LQKENI. V shed 1 base, J shed 6 bases, and the junction held 6 bases outside the gene matches. The CDR3 runs to 14 residues. CDR3 in DNA: TGTGCCAGCTCACCACTCCCATCAGGGGGCGAGCAGTACTTC. This translates into CASSPLPSGGEQYF.

J is TRBJ2-6 and V is TRBV27, with D perhaps matching TRBD1 (5 bases). Per germline, CDR1 MNHEY and CDR2 SMNVEV (reference sequence). CDR3 length equals 17 residues. With 8 bases removed from V and 0 bases from J, the gap between germline ends came to 17 bases. The CDR3 bases are TGTGCCAGCGCGCAGGACAACTTCTACTCTGGGGCCAACGTCCTGACTTTC. Its protein is CASAQDNFYSGANVLTF.

About this clone: The junction does not match germline at one end; this may be a read error. The V call is TRBV7-7, the J call TRBJ2-7; 15 bases match TRBD2. The CDR3 runs to 17 residues. The germline V gene has CDR1 SSHAT and CDR2 FNYEAQ (reference sequence). DNA for the CDR3: TGTGCTAGCAGCCATCGGACTAGCGGGGGGGCCTCGTACGAGCAGTACTTC. This encodes CASSHRTSGGASYEQYF.

This chain's CDR3 is CASSLVPHWGKLFF. The DNA for the CDR3 is TGTGCCAGCAGTTTAGTACCCCATTGGGGGAAACTGTTTTTT. The chain joins TRBV27 to TRBJ1-4; a possible D gene is TRBD1 (5 bases). Per germline, CDR1 MNHEY and CDR2 SMNVEV (reference sequence). There are 14 residues in the CDR3. V was shortened by 2 bases and J by 11 bases, with 15 bases between the two germline ends.

This sequence joins TRBV30 and TRBJ2-7; tentatively, D is TRBD2 (6 bases). This CDR3 spans 14 amino acids. Germline values: CDR1 GTSNPN, CDR2 SVGIG (reference sequence). Trimming removed 8 bases at V and 6 bases at J, with 23 bases between. The CDR3 DNA is TGTGCCGCCCACCGGGACTCCTCCCCTCTCGAGCAGTACTTC. Protein: CAAHRDSSPLEQYF. The full variable domain, rest sourced from reference TRBV30 and TRBJ2-7, is SQTIHQWPATLVQPVGSPLSLECTVEGTSNPNLYWYRQAAGRGLQLLFYSVGIGQISSEVPQNLSASRPQDRQFILSSKKLLLSDSGFYLCAAHRDSSPLEQYFGPGTRLTVT.

This clone was recorded only once. CDR3 nucleotide sequence: TGTGCCAGCAGCCCGCAACAGGGGAGGGAACTGTTTTTT. Translated: CASSPQQGRELFF. The rearrangement joins TRBV14 to TRBJ1-4; 7 nucleotides line up with TRBD1. V lost 4 bases and J lost 12; bases outside the gene matches: 8. The CDR3 runs to 13 residues. Per the germline V gene, CDR1 is SGHDN and CDR2 is FVKESK.

This clone appeared a single time. The gene calls are TRBV30 and TRBJ2-1; TRBD1 is a possible D gene (6 bases). This CDR3 has 12 residues. The V and J ends lost 7 bases and 3 bases respectively, with 10 bases between them. Germline V CDR1 and CDR2: GTSNPN, SVGIG (reference sequence). In nucleotides, the CDR3 is TGTGCCTCTACGGACAGCTACAATGAGCAGTTCTTC. This sequence encodes CASTDSYNEQFF.

V and J are TRBV7-2 and TRBJ1-6, with 9 bases fitting TRBD1. V was clipped by 3 bases and J by 5 bases; unmatched bases: 2. This CDR3 contains 15 residues. The germline CDR1 and CDR2 sequences are SGHTA and FQGNSA. CDR3 bases: TGTGCCAGCAGCTTTGGGGACAGGGATAATTCACCCCTCCACTTT. Residues: CASSFGDRDNSPLHF.

A word on this clone: The sample holds other DNA sequences that translate to the same CDR3. V gene TRBV2 combines with J gene TRBJ2-7, with 7 bases that match TRBD1. The CDR3 has 13 amino acids. Germline V lookup: CDR1 SNHLY, CDR2 FYNNEI. Trimming took 5 bases from V and 2 from J; bases not matched to a gene: 3. The CDR3 nucleotides read TGTGCCAGCAGTCGACAGGGCCCCTACGAGCAGTACTTC. Translating gives CASSRQGPYEQYF.

This sequence joins TRBV19 and TRBJ1-2; D unclear. The V end was cut by 9 bases, the J end by 6 bases, with 20 bases between. The length of the CDR3 is 14 residues. Germline V gives CDR1 LNHDA, CDR2 SQIVND (reference sequence). CDR3 residues: CASRRGLDPDGYTF. The CDR3 nucleotides read TGTGCCAGCCGAAGAGGGTTAGACCCGGATGGCTACACCTTC.

The chain couples TRBV9 to TRBJ2-5; 11 nucleotides agree with TRBD2. V lost 4 bases to trimming and J lost 3 bases; unmatched junction nucleotides: 11. The CDR3 has 17 amino acids. The germline V gene has CDR1 SGDLS and CDR2 YYNGEE. CDR3 protein: CASSSGGTSGYEETQYF. Here the CDR3 DNA reads TGTGCCAGCAGCTCAGGGGGGACTAGCGGATACGAAGAGACCCAGTACTTC.

The rearrangement uses TRBV7-2 and TRBJ2-3; 12 nucleotides line up with TRBD2. In germline, CDR1 is SGHTA, CDR2 FQGNSA. V shed 5 bases, J shed 5 bases, and the junction held 5 bases outside the gene matches. The CDR3 sequence is 15 residues long. This CDR3 is CASSRTSGIEDTQYF. The CDR3 DNA sequence: TGTGCCAGCAGCCGGACTAGCGGGATTGAAGATACGCAGTATTTT. Full variable domain (rest looked up from reference TRBV7-2 and TRBJ2-3): GAGVSQSPSNKVTEKGKDVELRCDPISGHTALYWYRQSLGQGLEFLIYFQGNSAPDKSGLPSDRFSAERTGGSVSTLTIQRTQQEDSAVYLCASSRTSGIEDTQYFGPGTRLTVL.

This sequence joins TRBV5-4 and TRBJ2-7; D gene ambiguous. The CDR3 runs 14 residues. The V and J ends lost 4 bases and 0 bases respectively, with 11 bases between them. CDR1 is SGHNT, CDR2 YYREEE, per germline (reference sequence). CDR3 DNA sequence: TGTGCCAGCAGCCGCGAAAGATTCTCCTACGAGCAGTACTTC. Its protein product is CASSRERFSYEQYF.

The rearrangement links TRBV13 to TRBJ2-7, with D unresolved. V was pared by 5 bases and J by 5 bases, with 10 bases between. Germline V CDR1 and CDR2: PRHDT, FYEKMQ (reference sequence). The CDR3 runs to 12 residues. For the CDR3, the DNA is TGTGCCAGCAGCCCTGGACGCAACGAGCAGTACTTC. It encodes CASSPGRNEQYF.

The chain is built from TRBV28 and TRBJ2-2; 8 nucleotides match TRBD1. The trim removed 4 bases at V and 4 bases at J, leaving 5 bases unmatched. The germline V gene has CDR1 MDHEN and CDR2 SYDVKM. There are 15 residues in the CDR3. The CDR3 nucleotides are TGTGCCAGCAGTTCTGCGGGACAGGCCACCGGGGAGCTGTTTTTT. Translating it yields CASSSAGQATGELFF.

V gene TRBV27 combines with J gene TRBJ1-6; 7 bases align to TRBD1. Germline V gene lookup returns CDR1 MNHEY and CDR2 SMNVEV (reference sequence). The J segment lost 10 bases and the V segment lost 2 bases, leaving 14 bases of the junction unmatched. The CDR3 consists of 17 residues. The DNA of the CDR3 is TGTGCCAGCAGTTTACAGATGGGGACAGTGGCAATCTCACCCCTCCACTTT. The encoded protein is CASSLQMGTVAISPLHF.

This chain uses TRBV10-3 with TRBJ1-2; D uncertain. CDR1 ENHRY and CDR2 SYGVKD come from the germline V gene. There are 14 residues in the CDR3. Between the trimmed V and J ends, which lost 11 bases and 3 bases, there was a span of 19 bases. CDR3 region: CAASSGLTDYGYTF. CDR3 nucleotides: TGTGCCGCCTCATCCGGCCTAACGGACTATGGCTACACCTTC.

Concerning this clone itself: A much more abundant neighbour one base away suggests this may be a read error. The sample contains more than one DNA sequence encoding this CDR3. The chain uses TRBV5-1 and TRBJ2-5; D not resolved. Looked up from germline, CDR1 is SGHRS and CDR2 is YFSETQ. This CDR3 has 11 amino acids. V dropped 4 bases and J dropped 2 bases, with 3 bases sitting between them. The chain's CDR3 is CASSLQETQYF. The DNA for the CDR3 is TGCGCCAGCAGCCTTCAAGAGACCCAGTACTTC.

This chain joins TRBV6-5 and TRBJ1-1; D perhaps matches TRBD1 (5 bases). Germline V gene sequence: CDR1 MNHEY, CDR2 SVGAGI. Trimming pared 0 bases from V and 3 bases from J, leaving 5 bases between. This CDR3 has 13 amino acids. CDR3 in amino acids: CASSYSQDTEAFF. The DNA for the CDR3 is TGTGCCAGCAGTTACTCACAGGACACTGAAGCTTTCTTT.

V usage is TRBV4-3 and J usage is TRBJ2-1; the match to TRBD2 covers 10 bases. The CDR3 spans 14 residues. Trimming took 2 bases from V and 13 from J; bases not matched to a gene: 8. Germline values: CDR1 LGHNA, CDR2 YSLEER. The CDR3 loop is CASSQLAGAPPQFF. CDR3 DNA: TGCGCCAGCAGCCAACTAGCGGGGGCTCCCCCTCAGTTCTTC.

In the case of this clone: One junction end disagrees with the germline gene, perhaps due to a read error. The rearrangement joins TRBV5-5 to TRBJ1-2; D is uncertain. Germline CDR1 reads SGHKS; CDR2 reads YYEKEE (reference sequence). CDR3 length equals 11 residues. This CDR3 is CASSLVGALSF. The CDR3, as DNA: TGTGCCAGCAGCTTGGTTGGCGCACTTTCCTTC.

This chain joins TRBV28 and TRBJ2-1, with a weak D call TRBD1 (7 bases). With 3 bases removed from V and 6 bases from J, the gap between germline ends came to 24 bases. This CDR3 has 18 residues. Germline V gene data show CDR1 as MDHEN and CDR2 as SYDVKM. The CDR3 DNA reads as TGTGCCAGCAGTTTCGTTGGTAAAGCCCAGGGGGGTTTCAATGAGCAGTTCTTC. Encoded protein: CASSFVGKAQGGFNEQFF.

The rearrangement uses TRBV7-9 and TRBJ1-3, with a weak D call TRBD1 (5 bases). Germline assignment: CDR1 SEHNR and CDR2 FQNEAQ (reference sequence). Trimming shortened V by 3 bases and J by 0 bases, and 9 bases separated the two germline ends. The CDR3 runs 15 residues. DNA for the CDR3: TGTGCCAGCAGCTTGGGACGGAGCTCTGGAAACACCATATATTTT. Its translation: CASSLGRSSGNTIYF.